Listed here is a single TCR beta chain. The sample comes from a study of blood T cells in healthy people across ages. Then a second PCR, running roughly 7 to 11 cycles, was carried out with a sample-barcoded 5' primer and a J-beta primer mix. From the 5' RACE reads, TCRdb called clonotypes with MiXCR, one entry per CDR3 protein. This sample has roughly 1,100,000 distinct CDR3 sequences, with less than 25% found just once. Germline CDR1 reads MGHRA; CDR2 reads YSYEKL. CDR3 size: 15 residues. V was cut by 0 bases and J by 0 bases, with 6 bases left in between. These same data were also listed under a study on T cells of mothers and their children.

The chain combines TRBV4-1 with TRBJ1-3; D remains ambiguous. The receptor comes from a girl aged 2 to 9 in good health. The specimen was blood. The CDR3 is CASSQEQYSGNTIYF. For the CDR3, the DNA is TGCGCCAGCAGCCAAGAGCAATACTCTGGAAACACCATATATTTT.